This TCR beta chain was captured in a study of PD-L1 blockade in urothelial cancer. Study context: Between 0 and 3 prior chemotherapy regimens had been given to patients. Samples came from 3 weeks, at the second dose, and 6 weeks into treatment. Across blood samples, T cells had a median count of about 140,000.

Every PCR received spiked-in synthetic TCR analog templates. The data were produced by immunoSEQ multiplex PCR, yet TCRdb's version contains in-frame clones alone and is incomplete. The sample records 45,000 to 50,000 clones, around 86% being singletons. This clone is a singleton in its sample. Stated time point: pretreatment peripheral blood. The CDR3 is made up of 15 amino acids. The germline V gene encodes CDR1 KGHSH and CDR2 LQKENI. V lost 0 bases, J lost 4 bases, and 3 bases stayed unmatched. The source is a man in his fifties with urothelial cancer. Sequences were derived from PBMCs, sampled around atezolizumab (anti-PD-L1) treatment. The rearrangement links TRBV18 to TRBJ2-5; TRBD2 aligns across 9 bases. The CDR3 region is CASSPPSTSGETQYF. The DNA of the CDR3 is TGTGCCAGCTCACCACCGTCGACTAGCGGAGAGACCCAGTACTTC.